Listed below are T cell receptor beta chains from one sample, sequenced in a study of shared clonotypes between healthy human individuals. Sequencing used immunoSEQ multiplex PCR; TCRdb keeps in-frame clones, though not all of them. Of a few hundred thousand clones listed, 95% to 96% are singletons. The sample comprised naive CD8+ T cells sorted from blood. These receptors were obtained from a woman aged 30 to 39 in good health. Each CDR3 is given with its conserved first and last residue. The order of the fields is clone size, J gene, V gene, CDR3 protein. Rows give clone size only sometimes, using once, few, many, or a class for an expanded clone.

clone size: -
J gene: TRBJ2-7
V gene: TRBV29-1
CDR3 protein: CSVSQGSYEQYF

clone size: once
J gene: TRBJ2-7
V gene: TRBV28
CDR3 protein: CASSSMTGSSYEQYF

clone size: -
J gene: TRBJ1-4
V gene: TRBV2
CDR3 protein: CASSPVQGLTEKLFF

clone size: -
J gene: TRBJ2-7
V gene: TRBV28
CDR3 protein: CASSLWTRWESYEQYF

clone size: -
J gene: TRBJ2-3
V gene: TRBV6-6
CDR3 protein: CASSYSGSRDTQYF

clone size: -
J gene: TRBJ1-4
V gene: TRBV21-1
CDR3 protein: CASSKESKRKNEKLFF

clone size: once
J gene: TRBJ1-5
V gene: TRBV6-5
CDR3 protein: CASSPGRAFPTQHF

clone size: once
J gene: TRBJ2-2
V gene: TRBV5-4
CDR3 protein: CASSLAGGVGTGELFF

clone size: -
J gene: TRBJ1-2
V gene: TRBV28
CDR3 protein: CASSIQGVNANYGYTF

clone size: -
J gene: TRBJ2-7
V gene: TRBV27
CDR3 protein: CASSPGLGAYEQYF

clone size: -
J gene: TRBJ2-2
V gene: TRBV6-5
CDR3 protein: CASSYSSQGPGELFF

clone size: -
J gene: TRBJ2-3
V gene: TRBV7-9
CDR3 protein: CASSLKYGSGRTDTQYF

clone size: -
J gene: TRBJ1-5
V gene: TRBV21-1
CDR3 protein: CASSIRVKRTLNQPQHF

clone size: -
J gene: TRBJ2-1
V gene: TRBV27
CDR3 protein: CASSWGQGAFGEQFF

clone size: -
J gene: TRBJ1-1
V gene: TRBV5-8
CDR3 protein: CASSQGANTEAFF

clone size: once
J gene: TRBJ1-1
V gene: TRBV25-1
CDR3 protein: CASSVGPEAFF

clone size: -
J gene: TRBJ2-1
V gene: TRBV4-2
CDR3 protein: CASSQEETSGWHEQFF

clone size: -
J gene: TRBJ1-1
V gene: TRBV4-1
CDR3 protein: CASSQEVHTEAFF

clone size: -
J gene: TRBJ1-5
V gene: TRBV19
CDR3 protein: CASSIGWTGLNQPQHF

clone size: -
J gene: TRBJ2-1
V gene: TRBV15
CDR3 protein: CATSREGADEQFF

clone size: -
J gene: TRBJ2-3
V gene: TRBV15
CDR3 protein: CATSRRLLRGLGTDTQYF

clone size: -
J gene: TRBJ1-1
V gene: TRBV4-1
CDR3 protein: CASSQETGTYTEAFF

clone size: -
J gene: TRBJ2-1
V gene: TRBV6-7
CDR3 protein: CASSYSDTEHNNEQFF

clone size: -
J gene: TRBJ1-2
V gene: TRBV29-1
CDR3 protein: CSVAGFNGYTF

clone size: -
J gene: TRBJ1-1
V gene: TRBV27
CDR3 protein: CASSLGGGWLNTEAFF

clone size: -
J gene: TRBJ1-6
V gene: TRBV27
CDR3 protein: CASSFVGGSGDNSPLHF

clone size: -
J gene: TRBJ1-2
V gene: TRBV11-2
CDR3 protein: CASSLDPEGTAGYTF

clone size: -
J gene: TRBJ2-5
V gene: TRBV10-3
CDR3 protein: CAISELGGARHLETQYF

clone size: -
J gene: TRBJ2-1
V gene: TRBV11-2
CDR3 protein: CASSPEGLSSYNEQFF

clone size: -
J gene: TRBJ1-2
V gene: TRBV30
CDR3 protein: CAWSAGGPQGYTF

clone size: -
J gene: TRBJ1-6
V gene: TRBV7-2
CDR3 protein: CASSFPTDYSYNSPLHF

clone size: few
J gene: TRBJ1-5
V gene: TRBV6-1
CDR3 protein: CASSEYRGYSNQPQHF

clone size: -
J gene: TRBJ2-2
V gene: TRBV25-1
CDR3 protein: CASSERWLAETGELFF

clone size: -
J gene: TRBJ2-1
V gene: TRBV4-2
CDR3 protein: CASSQDNHNEQFF

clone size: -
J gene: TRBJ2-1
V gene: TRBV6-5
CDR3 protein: CASSRVLGDNEQFF

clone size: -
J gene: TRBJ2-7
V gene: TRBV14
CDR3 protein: CASSPRGLAGGPTHSYEQYF

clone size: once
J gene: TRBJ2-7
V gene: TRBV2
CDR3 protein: CASSESALTYEQYF

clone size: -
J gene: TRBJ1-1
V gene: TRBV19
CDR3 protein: CATGHGWREAFF

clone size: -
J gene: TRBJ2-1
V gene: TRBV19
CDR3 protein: CASSPDGWEQFF

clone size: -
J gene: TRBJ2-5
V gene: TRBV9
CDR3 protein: CASSVGVLQETQYF

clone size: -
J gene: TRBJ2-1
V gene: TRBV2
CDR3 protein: CASRWGYNEQFF

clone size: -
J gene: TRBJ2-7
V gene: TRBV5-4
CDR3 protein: CASSWGSRTGGYEQYF

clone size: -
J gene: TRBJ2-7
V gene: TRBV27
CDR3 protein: CASSLGGPWAYEQYF

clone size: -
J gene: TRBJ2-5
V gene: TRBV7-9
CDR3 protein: CASSTIGSGAETQYF

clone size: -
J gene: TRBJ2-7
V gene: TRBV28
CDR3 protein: CASSSTREASGYEQYF

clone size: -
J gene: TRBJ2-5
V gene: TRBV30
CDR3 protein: CAWSTLAGGPQETQYF

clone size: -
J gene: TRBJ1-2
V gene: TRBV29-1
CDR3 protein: CSVEDAVETGYTF

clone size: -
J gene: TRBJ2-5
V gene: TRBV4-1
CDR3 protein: CASSQDGTSGAYF

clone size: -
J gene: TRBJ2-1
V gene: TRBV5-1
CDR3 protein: CASSWGTSGRGDEQFF

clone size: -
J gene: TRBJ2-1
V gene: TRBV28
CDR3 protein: CASSFLSGTEQFF